A selection of T cell receptor beta chains follows, all from one sample in a study of blood T cell repertoires in COVID-19. The repertoire was sequenced with immunoSEQ multiplex PCR; TCRdb's copy has only in-frame clones and lacks some. The sample has more than 95,000 clones; 90% to 95% are singletons. Source material: peripheral blood. These receptors originate from a human donor in a cohort sampled during active COVID-19. Each CDR3 is given with its conserved first and last residue. D genes are given only for firm matches. Clone size appears in some rows only: once, few, many, or a class for an expanded clone.

j_call clone_size v_call d_call cdr3_length cdr3_nt cdr3_aa
TRBJ1-1 - TRBV7-6 TRBD1 16 TGTGCCAGCAGCCCCGGGACAGTCCTTAGAGGCACTGAAGCTTTCTTT CASSPGTVLRGTEAFF
TRBJ2-3 - TRBV29-1 TRBD1 13 TGCAGCGGCGAAGCCAACAGGGGGAATACGCAGTATTTT CSGEANRGNTQYF
TRBJ2-1 - TRBV11-2 - 12 TGTGCCAGCAGTTCAGGGGTACTGCAGCAGTTCTTC CASSSGVLQQFF
TRBJ2-7 few TRBV3-1/TRBV3-2 TRBD2 16 TGTGCCAGCAGCCAACGAGCAAGCGGGAGGGTTAGCGAGCAGTACTTC CASSQRASGRVSEQYF
TRBJ2-7 once TRBV6-5 TRBD1 14 TGTGCCAGCAGCCCCAGGGGACAGTCCTACGAGCAGTACTTC CASSPRGQSYEQYF
TRBJ2-1 - TRBV12-5 - 12 TGTGCTAGTGGCGTGAATTCAGGGAAACAGTTCTTC CASGVNSGKQFF
TRBJ2-1 once TRBV6-4 TRBD2 15 TGTGCCAGCAGTGAACTAGCGGGGGCTGTCGATGAGCAGTTCTTC CASSELAGAVDEQFF
TRBJ1-2 - TRBV4-3 - 14 TGCGCCAGCAGCCAACGGCGGGGGTTCTATGGCTACACCTTC CASSQRRGFYGYTF
TRBJ2-7 - TRBV9 TRBD1 15 TGTGCCAGCAGCGACGGACAGGGATGGTCCTACGAGCAGTACTTC CASSDGQGWSYEQYF
TRBJ2-1 - TRBV24-1 TRBD2 19 TGTGCCACCAGCCCCACGGGACTAGCTGAACAAAGCTCCTACAATGAGCAGTTCTTC CATSPTGLAEQSSYNEQFF
TRBJ2-4 - TRBV18 - 13 TGTGCCAGCTCACAGGGGGATTTGGGCATTCAGTACTTC CASSQGDLGIQYF
TRBJ1-3 - TRBV3-1/TRBV3-2 - 11 TGTGCCATCGGGACTGGAAACACCATATATTTT CAIGTGNTIYF
TRBJ2-7 once TRBV29-1 TRBD1 12 TGCAGCGCCGACAGGGGGAGCGACGAGCAGTACTTC CSADRGSDEQYF
TRBJ2-1 once TRBV9 TRBD1 18 TGTGCCAGCAGCGGGACAGGGATGAAGAGGAGCTCCTACAATGAGCAGTTCTTC CASSGTGMKRSSYNEQFF
TRBJ2-5 - TRBV6-5 TRBD1 14 TGTGCCAGCAGGGGGGACAGCAACCAAGAGACCCAGTACTTC CASRGDSNQETQYF
TRBJ1-4 - TRBV30 TRBD1 13 TGTGCCTGGCAGGACAGGTCTAATGAAAAACTGTTTTTT CAWQDRSNEKLFF
TRBJ1-2 few TRBV7-9 - 14 TGTGCCAGCAGCCCCACAGGGATTGACTATGGCTACACCTTC CASSPTGIDYGYTF
TRBJ2-1 - TRBV29-1 - 16 TGCAGCGTTGAAGGGAGGCGGACTGGACTCATCAATGAGCAGTTCTTC CSVEGRRTGLINEQFF
TRBJ2-7 - TRBV12-3/TRBV12-4 - 13 TGTGCCAGCAGTTTCAACAGAAACTACGAGCAGTACTTC CASSFNRNYEQYF
TRBJ2-2 - TRBV24-1 - 15 TGTGCCACCAGTGATGCAGGACAGAACACCGGGGAGCTGTTTTTT CATSDAGQNTGELFF
TRBJ2-7 many TRBV7-2 TRBD2 15 TGTGCCAGCAGCTTAGAGAGCGGGGGGGCAGGAGAGCAGTACTTC CASSLESGGAGEQYF
TRBJ1-6 - TRBV6-5 - 16 TGTGCCAGCAGTTATTCCGGGAGAGCCTATAATTCACCCCTCCACTTT CASSYSGRAYNSPLHF
TRBJ1-5 - TRBV19 - 15 TGTGCCAGTAGAACCGGGACAAGGAGCAATCAGCCCCAGCATTTT CASRTGTRSNQPQHF
TRBJ2-5 - TRBV7-2 - 13 TGTGCCAGCAGCTTAGGAGATATGGAGACCCAGTACTTC CASSLGDMETQYF
TRBJ2-3 - TRBV28 TRBD2 16 TGTGCCAGCAGTTTAGATTCCCCTAGCGGGAGAAATACGCAGTATTTT CASSLDSPSGRNTQYF
TRBJ1-3 - TRBV5-1 TRBD1 15 TGCGCCAGCAGCCAACGACAGGGTGCAGGAAACACCATATATTTT CASSQRQGAGNTIYF
TRBJ2-7 - TRBV4-1 - 15 TGCGCCAGCAGCCAAGACGAACGGGATTCCTACGAGCAGTACTTC CASSQDERDSYEQYF
TRBJ2-7 once TRBV4-3 TRBD2 16 TGCGCCAGCAGCCAAAACGCCCTAGCGGGAGTGGACGAGCAGTACTTC CASSQNALAGVDEQYF
TRBJ2-1 - TRBV7-6 - 16 TGTGCCAGCAGTCGTGAGGAGGGAACTTTCTACAATGAGCAGTTCTTC CASSREEGTFYNEQFF
TRBJ1-1 - TRBV3-1/TRBV3-2 - 13 TGTGCCAGCAGCCACAGGGAGGGTACTGAAGCTTTCTTT CASSHREGTEAFF
TRBJ2-2 - TRBV30 - 12 TGTGCCTCGACGGGGGTTGGCGGGGAGCTGTTTTTT CASTGVGGELFF
TRBJ2-5 - TRBV4-1 TRBD2 18 TGCGCCAGCAGCCAAGATCATAGTAGCGGGGCTTTGGCGGAGACCCAGTACTTC CASSQDHSSGALAETQYF
TRBJ2-1 - TRBV24-1 - 13 TGTGCCACCAGGAGCGTTAGAAACAATGAGCAGTTCTTC CATRSVRNNEQFF
TRBJ2-7 - TRBV21-1 - 14 TGTGCCAGGGGGCGGCAGGCGAGCTCCTACGAGCAGTACTTC CARGRQASSYEQYF
TRBJ2-1 - TRBV5-5 TRBD2 17 TGTGCCAGCAGCCTACTGGGACTAGCGGATTTCTACAATGAGCAGTTCTTC CASSLLGLADFYNEQFF
TRBJ2-7 - TRBV5-5 - 12 TGTGCCAGCAGCTTGGTATTATCCGAGCAGTACTTC CASSLVLSEQYF
TRBJ1-4 - TRBV13 - 15 TGTGCCAGCAGCTTTAGGGGTACCTCCGGGGAAAAACTGTTTTTT CASSFRGTSGEKLFF
TRBJ2-2 - TRBV13 - 17 TGTGCCAGCAGCGCGATTGCAGGGGAGGGGAACACCGGGGAGCTGTTTTTT CASSAIAGEGNTGELFF
TRBJ1-4 - TRBV13 - 20 TGTGCCAGCACCCCCTTCATTCCCCCACAGGGCCCAGGCGTGAATGAAAAACTGTTTTTT CASTPFIPPQGPGVNEKLFF
TRBJ2-3 once TRBV15 - 17 TGTGCCACCAGCAGAGATGACCACAGCTCGAGGGCAGATACGCAGTATTTT CATSRDDHSSRADTQYF
TRBJ2-3 - TRBV7-2 TRBD1 14 TGTGCCAGCAGCTGGGACAGGGGCACAGATACGCAGTATTTT CASSWDRGTDTQYF